This TCR beta chain was documented in a study of response to subunit inactivated influenza vaccine. Whole-study findings and limits: There was a suggestion from the authors that each seasonal influenza vaccination recruits few new T cells.

TCRdb used MiXCR to reprocess the RT-PCR reads, holding one entry per CDR3 protein. Among about 570,000 distinct CDR3 sequences listed, about 10% were seen once. As to this clonotype: What it binds is not known.

This sample also belongs to another study, concerning T cells expressing NK-cell markers. That paper adds: As the method of synthesis, 5'RACE template switching with UMIs yielded TCR beta cDNA. The TCR beta repertoires were obtained from sorted CD3+CD56+NKG2C+, CD3+CD56+NKG2C- and CD3+CD56-NKG2C+ T cells.

The clonotype comes from a man in his fifties or sixties who received an inactivated influenza vaccine. The input for sequencing was PBMCs from blood, taken on the day of vaccination.

In nucleotides, the CDR3 is TGTGCCACCAGCAGAGATAGGACAGGCCCCTATGGCTACACCTTC. It encodes CATSRDRTGPYGYTF. The rearrangement joins TRBV15 to TRBJ1-2; TRBD1 aligns across 7 bases. Germline CDR1 and CDR2: LNHNV and YYDKDF (reference sequence). Trimming at V came to 0 bases and at J to 4 bases, leaving 5 bases not matched to a gene. The CDR3 length is 15 residues.